A selection of T cell receptor beta chains follows, all from one sample in a study of sequential checkpoint blockade in melanoma. The assay was immunoSEQ multiplex PCR, and TCRdb's table has in-frame clones only and misses some. Among almost 20,000 clones listed, about four fifths were seen once. Sequenced here: CD8+ T cells sorted from blood (inferred from file names), sampled from a patient given nivolumab and ipilimumab in sequence. The origin of the receptors is a human donor with melanoma. Both conserved end residues are part of each CDR3. The order of the fields is J gene, V gene, CDR3 length, clone size, D gene, CDR3 protein, CDR3 DNA. A D gene is named only where the DNA matches it firmly. The size field is filled for only some rows; it gives once, few, many or a size class.

>TRBJ2-1|TRBV7-9|13|once|TRBD2
CASSPHTRGGYFF
TGTGCCAGCAGCCCTCATACGCGGGGGGGATACTTCTTC
>TRBJ1-1|TRBV19|16|-|-
CASSIGGSGGPPEAFF
TGTGCCAGTAGTATAGGGGGTTCGGGGGGACCGCCTGAAGCTTTCTTT
>TRBJ2-2|TRBV5-1|16|-|-
CASNAPGLMNTGELFF
TGCGCCAGCAACGCTCCGGGACTCATGAACACCGGGGAGCTGTTTTTT
>TRBJ1-5|TRBV27|14|-|TRBD1
CASSRGQGNQPQHF
TGTGCCAGCAGCCGGGGACAGGGCAATCAGCCCCAGCATTTT
>TRBJ2-7|TRBV9|12|-|TRBD1
CASSDTGGVQYF
TGTGCCAGCTCGGATACAGGGGGCGTGCAGTACTTC
>TRBJ1-3|TRBV5-1|21|-|-
CASSLAEGGLWALDSGNTIYF
TGCGCCAGCAGCTTGGCCGAGGGAGGTCTCTGGGCTCTCGACTCTGGAAACACCATATATTTT
>TRBJ1-2|TRBV7-9|16|-|-
CASSPTQTAGNYGYTF
TGTGCCAGCAGCCCGACACAAACAGCCGGAAACTATGGCTACACCTTC
>TRBJ2-3|TRBV5-1|12|-|-
CASSFSADTQYF
TGCGCCAGCAGCTTTAGCGCAGATACGCAGTATTTT
>TRBJ2-7|TRBV19|16|-|TRBD2
CASSMFRTSGSYEQYF
TGTGCCAGTAGTATGTTCCGGACTAGCGGCTCCTACGAGCAGTACTTC
>TRBJ2-1|TRBV9|19|-|TRBD2
CASSVGGTSGGAGYNEQFF
TGTGCCAGCAGCGTAGGAGGGACTAGCGGGGGGGCAGGCTACAATGAGCAGTTCTTC
>TRBJ1-6|TRBV6-6|16|once|-
CASSYPGQNYNSPLHF
TGTGCCAGCAGTTACCCTGGACAAAACTATAATTCACCCCTCCACTTT
>TRBJ2-7|TRBV4-3|11|-|-
CASSQGNEQYF
TGCGCCAGCAGCCAAGGTAACGAGCAGTACTTC
>TRBJ2-7|TRBV13|14|-|-
CASSLGTGNYEQYF
TGTGCCAGCAGCTTAGGGACAGGAAACTACGAGCAGTACTTC
>TRBJ1-6|TRBV10-1|14|once|TRBD1
CASSRDRENSPLHF
TGCGCCAGCAGCCGGGACAGGGAAAATTCACCCCTCCACTTT
>TRBJ2-4|TRBV5-4|14|once|TRBD1
CASRRQGAENIQYF
TGTGCCAGCAGACGACAGGGGGCTGAGAACATTCAGTACTTC
>TRBJ2-7|TRBV6-1|14|-|TRBD1
CASNLDRGVKEQYF
TGTGCCAGCAACCTGGACAGGGGGGTGAAAGAGCAGTACTTC
>TRBJ2-7|TRBV5-5|17|-|TRBD2
CASSQDSPGLAGFQQYF
TGTGCCAGCAGCCAAGACTCTCCGGGACTAGCGGGGTTCCAGCAGTACTTC
>TRBJ1-2|TRBV6-5|15|-|-
CASTTRSVLNYGYTF
TGTGCCAGCACCACCAGGTCGGTTCTTAACTATGGCTACACCTTC
>TRBJ2-3|TRBV7-6|15|-|TRBD2
CASSRLAGSTDTQYF
TGTGCCAGCAGCCGCCTAGCGGGGAGCACAGATACGCAGTATTTT
>TRBJ1-1|TRBV4-3|15|few|-
CASSQAGTRNTEAFF
TGCGCCAGCAGCCAAGCCGGGACAAGGAACACTGAAGCTTTCTTT
>TRBJ1-2|TRBV27|14|-|-
CASATGSLLSGYTF
TGTGCCAGCGCTACAGGGTCCCTGTTGTCCGGCTACACCTTC
>TRBJ1-6|TRBV4-1|15|-|-
CASSQDQGDNSPLHF
TGCGCCAGCAGCCAAGACCAAGGGGATAATTCACCCCTCCACTTT
>TRBJ2-7|TRBV7-8|15|-|TRBD1
CASSLGDRELDEQYF
TGTGCCAGCAGCTTAGGAGACAGGGAACTAGACGAGCAGTACTTC
>TRBJ2-3|TRBV5-8|14|-|TRBD2
CASSLSGGADTQYF
TGTGCCAGCAGCTTAAGCGGGGGTGCAGATACGCAGTATTTT